The 32 T cell receptor beta chains given below trace back to one sample, sequenced in a study of identical twins. Each CDR3 protein gets one entry after TCRdb re-called the 5' RACE reads with MiXCR. The sample contains more than 1.5 million distinct CDR3 sequences, about 32% of which appear only once. Sequenced input: cord blood. The receptors derive from a newborn girl in good health.

The rearrangement links TRBV7-2 to TRBJ2-1; a weak D match, TRBD2 (6 bases). Trimming left V 0 bases short and J 12 bases short, with 9 bases between. The CDR3 runs 12 residues. CDR1 SGHTA and CDR2 FQGNSA come from the germline V gene. CDR3 nucleotide sequence: TGTGCCAGCAGCTTAGCTCGGGAGAGGCAGTTCTTC. It codes for CASSLARERQFF.

This clonotype came up a few times. This rearrangement joins TRBV2 to TRBJ2-1, with 9 bases identical to TRBD2. Germline CDR1 reads SNHLY; CDR2 reads FYNNEI. V was clipped by 4 bases and J by 7 bases; unmatched bases: 5. This CDR3 spans 14 amino acids. CDR3: CASSVAGVGNEQFF. DNA for the CDR3: TGTGCCAGCAGTGTAGCGGGAGTAGGGAATGAGCAGTTCTTC.

Concerning this clonotype: Just one base apart from a much larger clone, this may be a read error. The chain recombines TRBV12-5 with TRBJ2-7, with 8 positions matching TRBD2. From germline, CDR1 is LGHNT and CDR2 FRNRAP. V dropped 4 bases and J dropped 7; count of bases not matched to a gene: 12. The CDR3 runs 15 residues. The CDR3 sequence is CASGSPTSVGDEQYF. The CDR3 DNA reads TGTGCTAGTGGTTCCCCGACTAGCGTCGGCGATGAGCAGTACTTC.

The genes are TRBV24-1 and TRBJ2-3; D perhaps matches TRBD2 (5 bases). CDR3 size: 17 residues. Trimming removed 1 base from V and 0 bases from J, with 13 bases in between. From germline, CDR1 is KGHDR and CDR2 SFDVKD. The CDR3 here is CATSDFLFSESTDTQYF. CDR3 sequence (DNA): TGTGCCACCAGTGATTTTCTGTTTAGCGAAAGCACAGATACGCAGTATTTT.

Only a few counts were recorded for this clonotype. The chain combines TRBV20-1 with TRBJ2-7; TRBD1 aligns across 10 bases. The V gene's germline CDR1 is DFQATT and CDR2 SNEGSKA (reference sequence). The CDR3 sequence is 15 residues long. With 3 bases clipped from V and 1 base from J, the junction kept 6 bases outside the gene matches. CDR3 nucleotides: TGCAGTGCTAGCGAGACAGGGGGCTTGTCCTACGAGCAGTACTTC. Its translation is CSASETGGLSYEQYF.

This sequence joins TRBV20-1 and TRBJ2-3; D might be TRBD1 (6 bases). The CDR3 length is 14 residues. CDR1 is DFQATT and CDR2 is SNEGSKA in the germline V gene (reference sequence). The V gene lost 1 base and the J gene lost 5 bases, with 13 bases spanning the gap. The CDR3 DNA reads as TGCAGTGCTAGAGGAGAGAGGGGGAGAGATACGCAGTATTTT. It yields the protein CSARGERGRDTQYF.

This clonotype was seen ten or more times. V and J are TRBV7-2 and TRBJ2-3, with 7 bases lining up with TRBD2. Per germline, CDR1 SGHTA and CDR2 FQGNSA. This CDR3 is 13 amino acids long. V dropped 2 bases and J dropped 12; count of bases not matched to a gene: 8. The DNA for the CDR3 is TGTGCCAGCAGCTTATGGGGCGGGACTACACAGTATTTT. Its protein product is CASSLWGGTTQYF.

This clonotype has more than one count but fewer than ten. The chain uses TRBV7-9 and TRBJ2-1; 10 positions agree with TRBD2. The CDR3 is 15 residues long. V lost 6 bases, J lost 4 bases, and 6 bases stayed unmatched. Germline V gene data show CDR1 as SEHNR and CDR2 as FQNEAQ (reference sequence). CDR3: CASRSGLASYNEQFF. The DNA for the CDR3 is TGTGCCAGCAGGTCGGGACTAGCGAGTTACAATGAGCAGTTCTTC.

The rearrangement links TRBV7-2 to TRBJ1-1, with a weak D call TRBD1 (5 bases). Looked up from germline, CDR1 is SGHTA and CDR2 is FQGNSA. CDR3 length equals 14 residues. V was shortened by 3 bases and J by 10 bases, with 18 bases between the two germline ends. This chain's CDR3 is CASSFKGFGDRAFF. The CDR3, as DNA: TGTGCCAGCAGCTTTAAGGGCTTCGGGGACCGAGCTTTCTTT.

The V and J genes are TRBV11-2 and TRBJ2-3; 9 nucleotides agree with TRBD1. Germline values: CDR1 SGHAT, CDR2 FQNNGV. The trim removed 1 base at V and 3 bases at J, leaving 5 bases unmatched. This CDR3 is built from 16 residues. The DNA for the CDR3 is TGTGCCAGCAGCTTAGCACAGGGGGCGAGGACAGATACGCAGTATTTT. Its translation: CASSLAQGARTDTQYF.

The CDR3 here is CASRLGQLNSPLHF. The CDR3 DNA follows: TGTGCCAGCCGGCTCGGACAGTTAAATTCACCCCTCCACTTT. J is TRBJ1-6 and V is TRBV28, with a tentative D call TRBD1 (6 bases). Germline V gene data show CDR1 as MDHEN and CDR2 as SYDVKM. V was clipped by 8 bases and J by 7 bases, with 15 bases between them. The CDR3 sequence is 14 residues long.

The chain joins TRBV3-1 to TRBJ1-5; 9 bases are shared with TRBD1. V lost 1 base and J lost 5; bases outside the gene matches: 3. Looked up from germline, CDR1 is LGHDT and CDR2 is YNNKEL (reference sequence). This CDR3 region has 15 residues. The CDR3 region has the DNA TGTGCCAGCAGCCAAGGACGGGACAGGGATCAGCCCCAGCATTTT. Amino acid sequence: CASSQGRDRDQPQHF.

This clonotype has only a few counts. The rearrangement uses TRBV4-2 and TRBJ2-7, with 7 bases that match TRBD2. V shed 4 bases, J shed 1 base, and the junction held 10 bases outside the gene matches. The CDR3 runs 16 residues. Germline CDR1 and CDR2: LGHNA and YNFKEQ. CDR3 nucleotide sequence: TGTGCCAGCAGCCGCAGAGGACTAGTCAATTCCTACGAGCAGTACTTC. The encoded protein is CASSRRGLVNSYEQYF.

This clonotype was observed a few times. V gene TRBV4-1 combines with J gene TRBJ2-5, with D uncertain. This CDR3 has 12 amino acids. V lost 3 bases and J lost 11, with 13 bases in between. Germline lookup yields CDR1 MGHRA and CDR2 YSYEKL. CDR3 residues: CASSHLNNEQYF. The CDR3 region has the DNA TGCGCCAGCAGCCATCTGAACAATGAGCAGTACTTC.

The sample holds one count of this clonotype. The CDR3 spells CASSQGLAGTQETQYF. The CDR3 DNA follows: TGCGCCAGCAGCCAAGGACTAGCGGGGACCCAAGAGACCCAGTACTTC. The rearrangement uses TRBV5-1 and TRBJ2-7, with TRBD2 identical over 12 bases. The closer fit of TRBJ2-5 to the DNA end suggests the J call may be wrong. Germline CDR1 is SGHRS and CDR2 is YFSETQ. The CDR3 sequence is 16 residues long.

This clonotype came up a few times. This chain connects TRBV20-1 to TRBJ1-5, with D hard to call. CDR1 and CDR2 from the germline V gene are DFQATT and SNEGSKA (reference sequence). The CDR3 is made up of 14 amino acids. With 0 bases removed from V and 0 bases from J, the gap between germline ends came to 6 bases. The DNA for the CDR3 is TGCAGTGCTAGAGACAGTCATAGCAATCAGCCCCAGCATTTT. Translating gives CSARDSHSNQPQHF.

This chain joins TRBV5-1 and TRBJ2-7; TRBD1 might be the D (6 bases). The germline V and J ends were trimmed by 3 bases and 2 bases, with 12 bases remaining between them. Germline-derived CDR1 and CDR2 are SGHRS and YFSETQ. This CDR3 has 14 residues. Here the CDR3 DNA reads TGCGCCAGCAGCTCCCCCGGGGACACCTACGAGCAGTACTTC. Its translation is CASSSPGDTYEQYF.

The V gene is TRBV5-1, the J gene TRBJ2-7; the D is unclear. This CDR3 region has 16 residues. Germline CDR1 and CDR2: SGHRS and YFSETQ. Between the trimmed V and J ends, which lost 2 bases and 1 base, there was a span of 16 bases. The CDR3 coding sequence is TGCGCCAGCAGCTTAAGTATGGGCAGCCCATCCTACGAGCAGTACTTC. Amino acid sequence: CASSLSMGSPSYEQYF.

The chain is built from TRBV10-3 and TRBJ1-2, with a weak D call TRBD1 (6 bases). Germline V CDR1 and CDR2: ENHRY, SYGVKD. The CDR3 loop spans 13 amino acids. The V end lost 6 bases, the J end lost 8 bases, and 16 bases lay between the germline ends. CDR3 region: CAISGTSQGGYTF. DNA for the CDR3: TGTGCCATCAGCGGGACAAGCCAAGGAGGCTACACCTTC.

This clonotype was observed a few times. The chain combines TRBV29-1 with TRBJ2-4; TRBD2 matches 12 bases. The DNA end favors TRBJ2-5, so the J call may be wrong. This CDR3 is 16 amino acids long. Looked up from germline, CDR1 is SQVTM and CDR2 is ANQGSEA. CDR3 loop: CSGTLAGGSLRGTQYF. CDR3 nucleotides: TGCAGCGGTACACTAGCGGGAGGCTCCCTAAGGGGGACCCAGTACTTC.

Turning to this clonotype: One junction end does not reproduce the germline sequence, and a read error may be involved. This chain links TRBV3-1 with TRBJ2-2; 8 positions match TRBD1. This CDR3 contains 18 residues. Germline V gives CDR1 LGHDT, CDR2 YNNKEL (reference sequence). The CDR3 DNA sequence: TGTGCCAGCACCCAAGGGGGACAGGAAGGTTTGGTGCCCGGGGAGCTGTTTTTT. Translating gives CASTQGGQEGLVPGELFF.

The J gene is TRBJ1-2, the V gene TRBV20-1, with D possibly matching TRBD1 (5 bases). This CDR3 spans 15 amino acids. Germline CDR1 DFQATT, CDR2 SNEGSKA (reference sequence). The V end was cut by 0 bases, the J end by 7 bases, with 18 bases between. CDR3 in amino acids: CSARDQPGISSGYTF. The CDR3 region has the DNA TGCAGTGCTAGAGATCAGCCAGGGATTTCTTCTGGCTACACCTTC.

The chain carries TRBV27 and TRBJ2-4, with 7 bases identical to TRBD2. The length of the CDR3 is 13 residues. The germline V gene encodes CDR1 MNHEY and CDR2 SMNVEV (reference sequence). J gave up 13 bases and V 4 bases, and 10 bases lay outside the gene matches. CDR3 DNA: TGTGCCAGCAGTTGGACTAGTCTGGGTGAGCAGTACTTC. Translated, it gives CASSWTSLGEQYF.

The rearrangement links TRBV19 to TRBJ2-7; TRBD1 is a possible D gene (6 bases). CDR3 length equals 15 residues. V lost 4 bases and J lost 0, with 13 bases in between. Per germline, CDR1 LNHDA and CDR2 SQIVND (reference sequence). CDR3 sequence (DNA): TGTGCCAGTAGTACCAACAGGGCCTCCTCCTACGAGCAGTACTTC. Residues: CASSTNRASSYEQYF.

In this sample, this clonotype turned up many times. A much larger clone differs from this one at a single base, so this may be a read error. Here the CDR3 reads CASSLELAGNEQFF. CDR3 DNA: TGCGCCAGCAGCTTGGAACTAGCGGGCAATGAGCAGTTCTTC. J is TRBJ2-1 and V is TRBV5-1, with TRBD2 matching 9 bases. Trimming removed 0 bases from V and 6 bases from J; junction bases left unmatched: 1. The CDR3 length is 14 residues. Germline loops: CDR1 SGHRS, CDR2 YFSETQ. Looking up the rest from reference TRBV5-1 and TRBJ2-1 gives the full variable domain: KAGVTQTPRYLIKTRGQQVTLSCSPISGHRSVSWYQQTPGQGLQFLFEYFSETQRNKGNFPGRFSGRQFSNSRSEMNVSTLELGDSALYLCASSLELAGNEQFFGPGTRLTVL.

This clonotype was recorded at least ten times. The chain combines TRBV27 with TRBJ2-1, with 9 bases matching TRBD1. The CDR3 sequence is 16 residues long. V was pared by 2 bases and J by 12 bases, with 14 bases of the junction left unmatched. The germline CDR1 and CDR2 sequences are MNHEY and SMNVEV (reference sequence). DNA of the CDR3: TGTGCCAGCAGTTTAGGCCAGAACGGACAGGGGAAATTGCAGTTCTTC. Its protein is CASSLGQNGQGKLQFF.

The V call is TRBV20-1, the J call TRBJ1-3; 8 bases are a match to TRBD1. The CDR3 consists of 14 residues. Germline values: CDR1 DFQATT, CDR2 SNEGSKA (reference sequence). V shed 5 bases, J shed 0 bases, and the junction held 3 bases outside the gene matches. As DNA, the CDR3 is TGCAGTGCTCCGGACAGGGCCTCTGGAAACACCATATATTTT. Encoded protein: CSAPDRASGNTIYF.

The genes are TRBV20-1 and TRBJ1-2; D uncertain. CDR3 length: 16 residues. The germline gives CDR1 DFQATT, CDR2 SNEGSKA (reference sequence). V was pared by 3 bases and J by 1 base, with 18 bases between. The CDR3 here is CSARSFGRLFNYGYTF. The CDR3 bases are TGCAGTGCTAGGAGCTTCGGACGTCTTTTTAACTATGGCTACACCTTC.

The sample holds a few counts of this clonotype. This chain joins TRBV6-5 and TRBJ2-1; 7 nucleotides agree with TRBD2. The J call may be wrong; the DNA end is better matched by TRBJ2-7. The CDR3 has 17 residues. CDR1 MNHEY and CDR2 SVGAGI come from the germline V gene. CDR3 DNA sequence: TGTGCCAGCAGTTACTCGTTTGGGGGGGACTCCTACAATGAGCAGTACTTC. It yields the protein CASSYSFGGDSYNEQYF.

In regard to this clonotype: The germline gene is not matched at one end of the junction; a read error may be the cause. The V gene is TRBV7-9, the J gene TRBJ1-1; tentatively, D is TRBD1 (6 bases). CDR3 length: 13 amino acids. The germline gives CDR1 SEHNR, CDR2 FQNEAQ (reference sequence). The CDR3 bases are TGTGCCAGCAGCTTAGGGAGGGACACTGAAGTTTTCTTT. Amino acids: CASSLGRDTEVFF.

This clonotype was found a few times. V is TRBV28 and J is TRBJ2-1, with TRBD2 matching 9 bases. CDR1 and CDR2 from the germline V gene are MDHEN and SYDVKM. V lost 6 bases, J lost 3 bases, and 6 bases stayed unmatched. CDR3 length: 15 amino acids. Here the CDR3 reads CASREAGGGYNEQFF. The DNA for the CDR3 is TGTGCCAGCAGGGAAGCGGGAGGTGGCTACAATGAGCAGTTCTTC.

This clonotype was counted between two and nine times. This rearrangement joins TRBV6-5 to TRBJ1-1; the D gene is possibly TRBD1 (6 bases). The CDR3 spans 13 residues. Looked up from germline, CDR1 is MNHEY and CDR2 is SVGAGI. V dropped 8 bases and J dropped 3 bases, with 13 bases sitting between them. As DNA, the CDR3 is TGTGCCAGCGGACTGCAGGGGTACACTGAAGCTTTCTTT. Translation: CASGLQGYTEAFF.